The 27 T cell receptor beta chains presented below share a single source sample, sequenced in a study of blood T cell repertoires in COVID-19. Data came from immunoSEQ multiplex PCR; TCRdb stores just in-frame clones and leaves some out. The table lists about 82,000 clones, approximately 74% of them singletons. What was sequenced was peripheral blood. These receptors were obtained from a human donor with acute or convalescent COVID-19. The donor label of this sample is uncertain.

This chain links TRBV6-5 with TRBJ1-2; 8 nucleotides match TRBD1. This CDR3 comprises 14 residues. Germline assignment: CDR1 MNHEY and CDR2 SVGAGI. The junction had 12 bases not matched to a gene; V was cut back by 8 bases and J by 7 bases. The CDR3: CASEGWAGGSGYTF. The CDR3 DNA reads TGTGCCAGCGAGGGATGGGCAGGGGGCTCTGGCTACACCTTC.

The chain uses TRBV5-6 and TRBJ1-6, with 10 bases aligning to TRBD1. After removal of 4 bases from V and 5 bases from J, the junction contained 9 bases not matched to a gene. Germline lookup yields CDR1 SGHDT and CDR2 YYEEEE. This CDR3 comprises 17 residues. CDR3: CASSPGDRGGHNSPLHF. The CDR3 DNA sequence: TGTGCCAGCAGCCCGGGGGACAGGGGTGGACATAATTCACCCCTCCACTTT.

For this clone: The sample holds other DNA sequences that translate to the same CDR3. CDR3 sequence reads: CASSFGEKLFF. In nucleotides, the CDR3 is TGTGCCAGCAGTTTCGGTGAAAAACTGTTTTTT. This sequence joins TRBV12-3 or TRBV12-4 and TRBJ1-4; D uncertain. Trimming stripped 3 bases from V and 7 bases from J, with 3 bases between. The CDR3 length is 11 residues.

The chain links TRBV24-1 to TRBJ2-1, with D possibly matching TRBD2 (6 bases). Trimming pared 0 bases from V and 6 bases from J, leaving 20 bases between. The CDR3 runs to 18 residues. CDR1 and CDR2 (germline): KGHDR, SFDVKD. The CDR3 protein is CATSDLTRGPRGGNEQFF. The CDR3 coding sequence is TGTGCCACCAGTGATTTGACGCGGGGACCTCGGGGCGGCAATGAGCAGTTCTTC.

The chain employs TRBV7-2 and TRBJ2-2; 10 nucleotides match TRBD1. The germline CDR1 and CDR2 sequences are SGHTA and FQGNSA. This CDR3 is 16 amino acids long. V shed 1 base and J 7 bases; nucleotides not matched to a gene: 6. The DNA of the CDR3 is TGTGCCAGCAGCTTAGGAGGGACAGGGGCGAGCGGGGAGCTGTTTTTT. Amino acid sequence: CASSLGGTGASGELFF. Combining the CDR3 with reference TRBV7-2 and TRBJ2-2 gives the whole variable domain GAGVSQSPSNKVTEKGKDVELRCDPISGHTALYWYRQSLGQGLEFLIYFQGNSAPDKSGLPSDRFSAERTGGSVSTLTIQRTQQEDSAVYLCASSLGGTGASGELFFGEGSRLTVL.

This chain uses TRBV5-5 with TRBJ1-1, with D perhaps TRBD1 (5 bases). Germline V lookup: CDR1 SGHKS, CDR2 YYEKEE (reference sequence). The V end was cut by 4 bases, the J end by 5 bases, with 18 bases between. CDR3 length equals 15 residues. The DNA of the CDR3 is TGTGCCAGCAGCGTTGTGGGGCCAAAAGGGACTGAAGCTTTCTTT. It is translated as CASSVVGPKGTEAFF.

This clone was observed a handful of times. The gene calls are TRBV7-9 and TRBJ1-5, with a weak D call TRBD1 (5 bases). The V end was cut by 4 bases, the J end by 2 bases, with 18 bases between. Germline loops: CDR1 SEHNR, CDR2 FQNEAQ (reference sequence). This CDR3 is 17 amino acids long. CDR3 in DNA: TGTGCCAGCAGCTACGGTACCGGGACGGGGGGCAATCAGCCCCAGCATTTT. Its protein is CASSYGTGTGGNQPQHF.

In nucleotides, the CDR3 is TGTGCCAGCGCAACCCAGACTAGAGTCGATGAGCAGTTCTTC. Its protein product is CASATQTRVDEQFF. The gene calls are TRBV28 and TRBJ2-1; D is possibly TRBD2 (6 bases). The CDR3 is 14 residues long. Germline loops: CDR1 MDHEN, CDR2 SYDVKM. The V end was cut by 8 bases, the J end by 8 bases, with 19 bases between.

The chain couples TRBV3-1 (or the pseudogene TRBV3-2) to TRBJ2-7; the D is unclear. Germline V gene lookup returns CDR1 LGHDT and CDR2 YNNKEL (reference sequence). Trimming stripped 4 bases from V and 6 bases from J, with 7 bases between. This CDR3 has 11 residues. The CDR3 loop reads CASSRNFEQYF. The CDR3 nucleotides are TGTGCCAGCAGCCGCAACTTCGAGCAGTACTTC.

The rearrangement links TRBV10-3 to TRBJ2-1; the match to TRBD2 covers 7 bases. This CDR3 contains 13 residues. The germline V gene encodes CDR1 ENHRY and CDR2 SYGVKD. V trimming: 2 bases; J trimming: 5 bases; junction bases outside the gene matches: 0. The CDR3: CAISELADNEQFF. In nucleotides, the CDR3 is TGTGCCATCAGTGAGCTAGCGGACAATGAGCAGTTCTTC.

The V call is TRBV28, the J call TRBJ2-1; 8 bases are a match to TRBD2. The CDR3 is 12 amino acids. Germline V gene data show CDR1 as MDHEN and CDR2 as SYDVKM. V gave up 5 bases and J gave up 8 bases; unmatched junction bases: 2. The CDR3 here is CASSPREDEQFF. CDR3 nucleotide sequence: TGTGCCAGCAGTCCGCGGGAGGATGAGCAGTTCTTC. The full variable domain, with the rest looked up from reference TRBV28 and TRBJ2-1, is DVKVTQSSRYLVKRTGEKVFLECVQDMDHENMFWYRQDPGLGLRLIYFSYDVKMKEKGDIPEGYSVSREKKERFSLILESASTNQTSMYLCASSPREDEQFFGPGTRLTVL.

The chain has TRBV5-6 and TRBJ1-5; D unclear. Germline CDR1 and CDR2: SGHDT and YYEEEE. The ends were cut back, 6 bases at V and 0 bases at J, with 16 bases in the middle. The CDR3 length is 16 residues. CDR3 sequence (DNA): TGTGCCAGCAAGTTGAGTGGAGGGATTAGCAATCAGCCCCAGCATTTT. Protein: CASKLSGGISNQPQHF.

The chain is built from TRBV5-1 and TRBJ2-1; D ambiguous. This CDR3 is 17 amino acids long. Germline V lookup: CDR1 SGHRS, CDR2 YFSETQ. V lost 0 bases and J 1 base, leaving 14 bases between the germline ends. This CDR3 reads CASSLVSGPTSYNEQFF. DNA of the CDR3: TGCGCCAGCAGCTTGGTGTCAGGCCCTACTTCCTACAATGAGCAGTTCTTC.

The genes are TRBV25-1 and TRBJ1-1; 8 bases map to TRBD1. The CDR3 covers 15 residues. The J segment lost 1 base and the V segment lost 5 bases, leaving 6 bases of the junction unmatched. CDR1 is MGHDK and CDR2 is SYGVNS in the germline V gene. The CDR3 DNA follows: TGTGCCAGCAGTCTTACCGGGACAGGGAACACTGAAGCTTTCTTT. Translating it yields CASSLTGTGNTEAFF.

This clone has at least ten counts. The chain links TRBV4-2 to TRBJ1-3; unclear D gene. From germline, CDR1 is LGHNA and CDR2 YNFKEQ. Trimming pared 1 base from V and 2 bases from J, leaving 18 bases between. There are 18 residues in the CDR3. Here the CDR3 DNA reads TGTGCCAGCAGCCAAGCGGGCCTAGAGGGAGTGGCTGGAAACACCATATATTTT. Translating it yields CASSQAGLEGVAGNTIYF.

The DNA for the CDR3 is TGTGCCAGTAACGAGGGACAGGGCTACAATGAGCAGTTCTTC. Its translation: CASNEGQGYNEQFF. V usage is TRBV19 and J usage is TRBJ2-1, with 9 bases aligning to TRBD1. CDR1 is LNHDA, CDR2 SQIVND, per germline (reference sequence). V trimming: 7 bases; J trimming: 3 bases; junction bases outside the gene matches: 4. The length of the CDR3 is 14 residues.

For this clone: This same CDR3 is encoded by further DNA sequences in the sample. The V gene is TRBV19, the J gene TRBJ2-5; 8 nucleotides line up with TRBD1. In germline, CDR1 is LNHDA, CDR2 SQIVND (reference sequence). This CDR3 comprises 14 residues. V lost 5 bases to trimming and J lost 5 bases; unmatched junction nucleotides: 7. CDR3 in DNA: TGTGCCAGTAGTGGGGGCAGGGGGCGGGAGACCCAGTACTTC. This sequence encodes CASSGGRGRETQYF.

This chain uses TRBV4-3 with TRBJ2-7; TRBD1 matches at 9 bases. V was clipped by 3 bases and J by 6 bases; unmatched bases: 12. The germline V gene has CDR1 LGHNA and CDR2 YSLEER. There are 16 residues in the CDR3. The CDR3 bases are TGCGCCAGCAGCCATGGTTTGGGACAGGGAACGCGCGAGCAGTACTTC. It codes for CASSHGLGQGTREQYF.

This chain joins TRBV6-5 and TRBJ2-7; TRBD2 matches 8 bases. The CDR3 totals 14 residues. Germline lookup yields CDR1 MNHEY and CDR2 SVGAGI. The V segment lost 7 bases and the J segment 1 base; nucleotides outside the gene matches: 6. As DNA, the CDR3 is TGTGCCAGCACCCCACCGGGGGGGTCCTACGAGCAGTACTTC. This translates into CASTPPGGSYEQYF.

This chain connects TRBV28 to TRBJ1-4; 9 nucleotides align to TRBD1. V gave up 6 bases and J gave up 9 bases; unmatched junction bases: 5. This CDR3 has 13 amino acids. Looked up from germline, CDR1 is MDHEN and CDR2 is SYDVKM. CDR3 nucleotides: TGTGCCAGCAGCTGGGGACAGGGAAAAAAACTGTTTTTT. Residues: CASSWGQGKKLFF.

J is TRBJ1-3 and V is TRBV28, with 7 bases aligning to TRBD1. V shed 6 bases and J 4 bases; nucleotides not matched to a gene: 9. The CDR3 is 15 amino acids. The germline CDR1 and CDR2 sequences are MDHEN and SYDVKM. CDR3 residues: CASSPTTGRGNTIYF. The CDR3 DNA sequence: TGTGCCAGCAGCCCCACGACAGGGAGGGGAAACACCATATATTTT.

This sequence joins TRBV19 and TRBJ2-6, with TRBD2 identical over 16 bases. Trimming removed 10 bases from V and 0 bases from J; junction bases left unmatched: 12. The CDR3 has 20 amino acids. Germline V lookup: CDR1 LNHDA, CDR2 SQIVND (reference sequence). The CDR3 region is CANLAGTSGGENSGANVLTF. CDR3 nucleotides: TGTGCCAACTTAGCCGGGACTAGCGGGGGGGAGAACTCTGGGGCCAACGTCCTGACTTTC.

The CDR3 reads CASSSQGSIGNTIYF. The CDR3 DNA sequence: TGTGCCAGCAGCAGCCAGGGGTCCATTGGAAACACCATATATTTT. The chain joins TRBV7-2 to TRBJ1-3, with D maybe TRBD1 (6 bases). The germline gives CDR1 SGHTA, CDR2 FQGNSA. This CDR3 is 15 amino acids long. V was clipped by 5 bases and J by 3 bases, with 14 bases between them.

CDR3 amino acids: CASSQGGIGTEAFF. CDR3 coding DNA: TGTGCCAGCAGCCAGGGGGGGATTGGGACTGAAGCTTTCTTT. The chain carries TRBV3-1 (or the pseudogene TRBV3-2) and TRBJ1-1; a weak D match, TRBD1 (5 bases). The CDR3 has 14 residues. The V end lost 3 bases, the J end lost 5 bases, and 13 bases lay between the germline ends. Germline-derived CDR1 and CDR2 are LGHDT and YNNKEL (reference sequence).

The chain recombines TRBV2 with TRBJ1-1; the match to TRBD1 covers 7 bases. The germline gives CDR1 SNHLY, CDR2 FYNNEI. V was pared by 6 bases and J by 4 bases, with 8 bases of the junction left unmatched. This CDR3 region has 14 residues. This chain's CDR3 is CASRETGPSTEAFF. DNA of the CDR3: TGTGCCAGCAGGGAGACAGGGCCGTCCACTGAAGCTTTCTTT. The whole variable domain, filled in from reference TRBV2 and TRBJ1-1, reads EPEVTQTPSHQVTQMGQEVILRCVPISNHLYFYWYRQILGQKVEFLVSFYNNEISEKSEIFDDQFSVERPDGSNFTLKIRSTKLEDSAMYFCASRETGPSTEAFFGQGTRLTVV.

The genes are TRBV12-3 or TRBV12-4 and TRBJ1-4, with D unclear. Between the trimmed V and J ends, which lost 7 bases and 5 bases, there was a span of 5 bases. The CDR3 loop spans 11 amino acids. The CDR3 here is CASTVNEKLFF. CDR3 coding DNA: TGTGCCAGCACTGTGAATGAAAAACTGTTTTTT.

This clone appeared a few times. The chain is built from TRBV6-6 and TRBJ1-5; TRBD1 might be the D (5 bases). Trimming shortened V by 1 base and J by 6 bases, and 13 bases separated the two germline ends. Germline V gives CDR1 MNHNY, CDR2 SVGAGI (reference sequence). CDR3 size: 15 residues. CDR3 in amino acids: CASSYLGQPGQPQHF. CDR3 DNA sequence: TGTGCCAGCAGTTACTTGGGGCAGCCGGGTCAGCCCCAGCATTTT.